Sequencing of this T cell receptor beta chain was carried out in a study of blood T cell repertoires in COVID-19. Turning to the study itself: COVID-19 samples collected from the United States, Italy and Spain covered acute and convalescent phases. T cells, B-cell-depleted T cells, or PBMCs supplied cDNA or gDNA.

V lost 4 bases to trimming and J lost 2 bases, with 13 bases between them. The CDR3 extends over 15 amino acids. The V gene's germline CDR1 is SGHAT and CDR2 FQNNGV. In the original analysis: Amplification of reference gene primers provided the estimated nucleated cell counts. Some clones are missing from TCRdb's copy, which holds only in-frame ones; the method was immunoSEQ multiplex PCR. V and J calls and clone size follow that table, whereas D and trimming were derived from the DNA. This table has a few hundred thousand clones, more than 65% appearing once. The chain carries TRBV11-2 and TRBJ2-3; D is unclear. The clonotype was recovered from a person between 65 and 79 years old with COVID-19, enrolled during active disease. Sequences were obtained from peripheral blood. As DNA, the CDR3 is TGTGCCAGCAGCTACGGATCCCGGGTCACAGATACGCAGTATTTT. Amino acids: CASSYGSRVTDTQYF.